Following are 27 T cell receptor beta chains from one sample sequenced in a study of blood T cells in healthy people across ages. A sample-barcoded 5' primer and a J-beta primer mix were used in a second PCR of about 7 to 12 cycles. TCRdb called the 5' RACE reads again in MiXCR, with one record for every CDR3 protein. Counted here are about 700,000 distinct CDR3 sequences, 32% occurring once; the ten biggest clones make up about 16%. Sequenced: blood. The receptors were gathered from a woman at least 80 years old in good health.

This clonotype showed up just a few times. The rearrangement links TRBV5-1 to TRBJ1-5; D might be TRBD1 (5 bases). The CDR3 is made up of 16 amino acids. Trimming took 0 bases from V and 5 from J, leaving 15 bases between them. The germline CDR1 and CDR2 sequences are SGHRS and YFSETQ. CDR3 residues: CASSLGDRISDQPQHF. Written as DNA, the CDR3 is TGCGCCAGCAGCTTGGGTGACAGAATTTCGGATCAGCCCCAGCATTTT.

The chain employs TRBV29-1 and TRBJ2-1, with TRBD2 identical over 10 bases. The CDR3 has 14 residues. The J segment lost 6 bases and the V segment lost 3 bases, leaving 5 bases of the junction unmatched. Germline assignment: CDR1 SQVTM and CDR2 ANQGSEA. CDR3 sequence (DNA): TGCAGCGTTGAGGGCAGCGGGGGGGCCAATGAGCAGTTCTTC. Translated: CSVEGSGGANEQFF.

This clonotype has at least ten counts. This chain uses TRBV4-2 with TRBJ1-5; no firm D call. The germline CDR1 and CDR2 sequences are LGHNA and YNFKEQ. V was shortened by 0 bases and J by 0 bases, with 6 bases between the two germline ends. CDR3 size: 15 residues. The CDR3 nucleotides are TGTGCCAGCAGCCAAGATCGTTTTAGCAATCAGCCCCAGCATTTT. Amino acid sequence: CASSQDRFSNQPQHF.

This clonotype turned up a few times. A much larger clone lies a single base off, so this may be a read error. This chain links TRBV10-3 with TRBJ2-1, with D perhaps TRBD2 (5 bases). V lost 3 bases, J lost 8 bases, and 14 bases lay in between. CDR3 length equals 14 residues. CDR1 and CDR2 (germline): ENHRY, SYGVKD. CDR3 bases: TGTGCCATCAGTGACTGGGGAGCGGAGGATGAGCAGTTCTTC. It yields the protein CAISDWGAEDEQFF.

This chain links TRBV20-1 with TRBJ2-1; 7 nucleotides agree with TRBD2. Germline V lookup: CDR1 DFQATT, CDR2 SNEGSKA (reference sequence). The V segment lost 1 base and the J segment 9 bases; nucleotides outside the gene matches: 6. The CDR3 has 13 amino acids. The CDR3 nucleotides are TGCAGTGCTAGAGTTCGGGGGGTCGGTGAGCAGTTCTTC. Its translation is CSARVRGVGEQFF.

The V call is TRBV6-1, the J call TRBJ1-6, with 8 bases that match TRBD1. The germline V gene encodes CDR1 MNHNS and CDR2 SASEGT. This CDR3 region has 14 residues. V lost 6 bases, J lost 8 bases, and 6 bases stayed unmatched. CDR3 DNA sequence: TGTGCCAGCAGGAAGGGACAGGCGGATTCACCCCTCCACTTT. Protein sequence: CASRKGQADSPLHF.

This clonotype was counted ten times or more. V and J are TRBV7-8 and TRBJ2-1; 8 bases line up with TRBD2. The CDR3 consists of 16 residues. The J segment lost 4 bases and the V segment lost 2 bases, leaving 7 bases of the junction unmatched. The V gene's germline CDR1 is SGHVS and CDR2 FQNEAQ. The CDR3 protein is CASSLLIAGRYNEQFF. The CDR3 coding sequence is TGTGCCAGCAGCTTATTGATAGCGGGGAGGTACAATGAGCAGTTCTTC.

This clonotype occurred a few times. This rearrangement joins TRBV6-2 or TRBV6-3 to TRBJ2-7, with 8 bases fitting TRBD1. The ends lost 4 bases at V and 6 bases at J; junction bases unmatched: 14. This CDR3 has 16 residues. Germline assignment: CDR1 MNHEY and CDR2 SVGEGT. CDR3 in DNA: TGTGCCAGCAGTTCCCCAGGGACAGGTGGCTGCCCCGAGCAGTACTTC. Its translation: CASSSPGTGGCPEQYF.

In its sample, this clonotype was seen a few times. A read error is possible here, since a much larger clone lies one base away. The V and J genes are TRBV20-1 and TRBJ2-5, with 7 bases aligning to TRBD1. After removal of 6 bases from V and 11 bases from J, the junction contained 15 bases not matched to a gene. CDR1 and CDR2 from the germline V gene are DFQATT and SNEGSKA (reference sequence). The length of the CDR3 is 13 residues. DNA of the CDR3: TGCAGTGCCCGGGACAGTAACCGGAATGAGCAGTACTTC. It translates to CSARDSNRNEQYF.

The chain couples TRBV10-3 to TRBJ2-1; 9 nucleotides agree with TRBD2. The V and J ends lost 3 bases and 13 bases, in that order; junction bases with no gene match: 16. Looked up from germline, CDR1 is ENHRY and CDR2 is SYGVKD. CDR3 size: 16 residues. The CDR3 spells CAISEGDLAGQEAQFF. As DNA, the CDR3 is TGTGCCATCAGTGAAGGAGACCTAGCGGGGCAAGAGGCCCAGTTCTTC.

Turning to this clonotype: One end of the junction varies from germline; a read error may be responsible. The V call is TRBV20-1, the J call TRBJ2-1, with D uncertain. From germline, CDR1 is DFQATT and CDR2 SNEGSKA (reference sequence). CDR3 length equals 14 residues. The CDR3 region has the DNA TGCGGTGCTAGAGAAGGTGGTAGTAAGAATGAGCAGTTCTTC. Translated: CGAREGGSKNEQFF.

With regard to this clonotype: This clone may be a read error of a much larger clone one base away. The conserved phenylalanine or tryptophan normally closing the CDR3 is absent here, so this likely arose from a read error. This chain joins TRBV3-1 and TRBJ2-3; 7 bases map to TRBD1. Losses at the gene ends were 1 base for V and 2 bases for J; bases not matched to a gene: 3. The CDR3 is made up of 15 amino acids. The germline V gene encodes CDR1 LGHDT and CDR2 YNNKEL (reference sequence). The CDR3 region has the DNA TGTGCCAGCAGCCAAGGACAGGGAATCACAGATACGCAGTATGTT. This codes for CASSQGQGITDTQYV.

This clonotype has at least ten counts. One base away lies a much larger clone, so this may be a sequencing read error. The V and J genes are TRBV30 and TRBJ2-7; D is unclear. V was cut by 3 bases and J by 1 base, with 10 bases left in between. Germline values: CDR1 GTSNPN, CDR2 SVGIG (reference sequence). The CDR3 has 13 residues. DNA of the CDR3: TGTGCCTGGAGGGTAGAGTCATCCTACGAGCAGTACTTC. Residues: CAWRVESSYEQYF.

This clonotype was detected ten times or more. The chain couples TRBV20-1 to TRBJ2-7; TRBD2 matches 11 bases. Unmatched junction bases numbered 14, after V lost 6 bases and J lost 4 bases. The CDR3 consists of 16 residues. Germline loops: CDR1 DFQATT, CDR2 SNEGSKA (reference sequence). This CDR3 reads CSALEPGTSGFYEQYF. For the CDR3, the DNA is TGCAGTGCCTTGGAACCAGGGACTAGCGGATTTTACGAGCAGTACTTC.

Comment on this clonotype: Given a much more abundant clone one base away, this may be a read error. The rearrangement joins TRBV6-5 to TRBJ1-2, with D perhaps matching TRBD1 (6 bases). Germline assignment: CDR1 MNHEY and CDR2 SVGAGI. The length of the CDR3 is 13 residues. V was shortened by 2 bases and J by 8 bases, with 12 bases between the two germline ends. The CDR3 nucleotides are TGTGCCAGCAGTTACCTAGGGGGTGTAGGCTACACCTTC. This gives the protein CASSYLGGVGYTF.

The chain uses TRBV24-1 and TRBJ2-3; 9 bases map to TRBD2. The J segment lost 6 bases and the V segment lost 4 bases, leaving 7 bases of the junction unmatched. Germline V gene lookup returns CDR1 KGHDR and CDR2 SFDVKD. CDR3 length: 15 amino acids. CDR3 DNA sequence: TGTGCCACCAGTGAGGGTAGCGGGGGTGCGGATACGCAGTATTTT. It is translated as CATSEGSGGADTQYF.

Ten or more counts support this clonotype. V gene TRBV20-1 combines with J gene TRBJ2-7; tentative D call: TRBD2 (6 bases). In germline, CDR1 is DFQATT, CDR2 SNEGSKA (reference sequence). The CDR3 is 12 amino acids. CDR3 sequence: CTPAGTPSEQYF. DNA for the CDR3: TGCACCCCGGCGGGGACCCCCTCCGAGCAGTACTTC.

The rearrangement joins TRBV5-1 to TRBJ1-1; a weak D match, TRBD1 (5 bases). In germline, CDR1 is SGHRS, CDR2 YFSETQ. This CDR3 spans 15 amino acids. V lost 9 bases, J lost 6 bases, and 24 bases lay in between. CDR3: CATGSGGISSAEAFF. The CDR3 coding sequence is TGCGCCACCGGCTCCGGGGGGATCTCGAGCGCTGAAGCTTTCTTT.

This clonotype was detected a few times. This rearrangement joins TRBV5-6 to TRBJ1-1; 7 positions agree with TRBD1. Germline CDR1 SGHDT, CDR2 YYEEEE. With 2 bases clipped from V and 4 bases from J, the junction kept 5 bases outside the gene matches. This CDR3 has 14 residues. CDR3 sequence reads: CASSFQGDFTEAFF. For the CDR3, the DNA is TGTGCCAGCAGCTTCCAGGGGGATTTCACTGAAGCTTTCTTT. The complete variable domain, with remaining parts taken from reference TRBV5-6 and TRBJ1-1, reads DAGVTQSPTHLIKTRGQQVTLRCSPKSGHDTVSWYQQALGQGPQFIFQYYEEEERQRGNFPDRFSGHQFPNYSSELNVNALLLGDSALYLCASSFQGDFTEAFFGQGTRLTVV.

With regard to this clonotype: A much larger clone is a single base away; this may be a read error. This chain joins TRBV7-9 and TRBJ2-1; D may match TRBD1 or TRBD2 (5 bases each). Germline CDR1 is SEHNR and CDR2 is FQNEAQ (reference sequence). V lost 10 bases and J lost 9, with 19 bases in between. There are 13 residues in the CDR3. CDR3: CATNSGTESEQFF. CDR3 DNA: TGTGCCACCAATTCGGGGACGGAGAGTGAGCAGTTCTTC.

This clonotype was observed at least ten times. The J gene is TRBJ2-1, the V gene TRBV4-2, with unresolved D. The CDR3 is 15 amino acids. Trimming took off 0 bases at V and 3 bases at J, with 9 bases between the two ends. Germline CDR1 and CDR2: LGHNA and YNFKEQ. CDR3 DNA sequence: TGTGCCAGCAGCCAAGAGACCTGGGTCTACAATGAGCAGTTCTTC. It codes for CASSQETWVYNEQFF.

On this clonotype: A much larger clone differs by one base, so this may be a read error. This chain uses TRBV5-5 with TRBJ2-5; D remains unclear. V was clipped by 4 bases and J by 11 bases, with 15 bases between them. The CDR3 length is 12 residues. Germline lookup yields CDR1 SGHKS and CDR2 YYEKEE (reference sequence). CDR3 in amino acids: CASSQQWNEQYF. In DNA form, the CDR3 reads TGTGCCAGCAGCCAACAGTGGAATGAGCAGTACTTC.

This sequence joins TRBV29-1 and TRBJ1-2, with D possibly TRBD1 on 5 matching bases. Trimming cost V 3 bases and J 6 bases, with 17 bases left between them. The CDR3 contains 14 residues. In germline, CDR1 is SQVTM, CDR2 ANQGSEA. Here the CDR3 reads CSVDSGVRGNGYTF. The CDR3 region has the DNA TGCAGCGTTGATTCCGGGGTTAGGGGTAATGGCTACACCTTC.

This clonotype has just a few counts. It may be a read error: a sequence one base away is much more abundant. The rearrangement uses TRBV21-1 and TRBJ1-6; TRBD1, the D gene given by the table, was not confirmed from the DNA. TRBV21-1 is labeled a pseudogene. CDR3 length: 13 amino acids. The CDR3 reads CARPTGVGSPPHF. DNA of the CDR3: TGTGCCAGGCCTACAGGAGTCGGTTCACCCCCCCACTTT.

Ten or more counts support this clonotype. The chain has TRBV7-2 and TRBJ2-7; the D is unclear. Germline V gene data show CDR1 as SGHTA and CDR2 as FQGNSA. Deletions cut 4 bases from V and 6 bases from J, with 10 bases between. CDR3 length: 12 residues. The CDR3 sequence: CASSSGGVEQYF. In nucleotides, the CDR3 is TGTGCCAGCAGCTCCGGTGGCGTCGAGCAGTACTTC.

This clonotype was recorded at least ten times. The CDR3 reads CSGGGHMGDTQYF. The CDR3 DNA is TGCAGTGGGGGGGGCCATATGGGAGATACGCAGTATTTT. The chain has TRBV20-1 and TRBJ2-3, with D tentatively TRBD2 (7 bases). This CDR3 comprises 13 residues. Germline CDR1 DFQATT, CDR2 SNEGSKA (reference sequence). Trimming cost V 7 bases and J 5 bases, with 16 bases left between them.

This chain links TRBV7-2 with TRBJ2-1; the D gene is possibly TRBD2 (5 bases). The last part of the DNA fits TRBJ2-7 better; the J call may be wrong. The CDR3 consists of 14 residues. Per germline, CDR1 SGHTA and CDR2 FQGNSA. CDR3: CASLSQRDYNEQYF. The CDR3 nucleotides read TGTGCCAGCCTTAGCCAGCGAGACTACAATGAGCAGTACTTC.